This T cell receptor (beta chain) was captured by sequencing in a study of T cell responses to AZD1222 COVID-19 vaccine. Profiling relied on immunoSEQ multiplex PCR, and the TCRdb table lists in-frame clones only, not all of them. The top ten clones hold around 0.96% of a sample with 120,000 or so clones, around 92% of them seen once. CDR3 length equals 14 residues. With V trimmed by 0 bases and J by 2 bases, 1 base remained unmatched. Germline V gene lookup returns CDR1 GTSNPN and CDR2 SVGIG (reference sequence). The starting material was peripheral blood, obtained on day 0 of AZD1222 vaccination. The chain carries TRBV30 and TRBJ2-7, with 10 bases aligning to TRBD1. This TCR was sampled from an adult in good health. This CDR3 is CAWSVGTGAYEQYF. In nucleotides, the CDR3 is TGTGCCTGGAGTGTCGGGACAGGGGCCTACGAGCAGTACTTC.